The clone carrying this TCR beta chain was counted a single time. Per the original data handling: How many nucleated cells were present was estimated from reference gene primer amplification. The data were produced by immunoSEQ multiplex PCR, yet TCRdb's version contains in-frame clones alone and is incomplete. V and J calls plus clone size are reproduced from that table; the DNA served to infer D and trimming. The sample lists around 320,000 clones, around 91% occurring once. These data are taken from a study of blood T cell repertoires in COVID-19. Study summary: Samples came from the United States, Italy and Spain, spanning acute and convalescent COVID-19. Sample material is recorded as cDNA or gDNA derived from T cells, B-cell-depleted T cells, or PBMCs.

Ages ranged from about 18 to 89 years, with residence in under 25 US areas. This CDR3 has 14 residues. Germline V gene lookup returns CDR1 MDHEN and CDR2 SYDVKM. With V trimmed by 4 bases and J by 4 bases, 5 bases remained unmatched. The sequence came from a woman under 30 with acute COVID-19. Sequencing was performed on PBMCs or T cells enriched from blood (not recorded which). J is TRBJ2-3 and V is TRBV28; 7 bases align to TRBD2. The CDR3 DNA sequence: TGTGCCAGCAGTTCCGGACTAGTCTCAGATACGCAGTATTTT. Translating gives CASSSGLVSDTQYF.